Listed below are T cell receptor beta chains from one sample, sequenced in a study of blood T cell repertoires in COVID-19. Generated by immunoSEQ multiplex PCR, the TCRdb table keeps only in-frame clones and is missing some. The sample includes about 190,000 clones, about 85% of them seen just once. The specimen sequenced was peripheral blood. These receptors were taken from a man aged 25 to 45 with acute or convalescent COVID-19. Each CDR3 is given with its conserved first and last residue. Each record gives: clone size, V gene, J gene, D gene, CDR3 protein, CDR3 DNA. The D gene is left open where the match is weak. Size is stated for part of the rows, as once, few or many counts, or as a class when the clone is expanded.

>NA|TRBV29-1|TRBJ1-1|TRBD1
CSVAPGQGMNTEAFF
TGCAGCGTTGCCCCAGGACAGGGCATGAACACTGAAGCTTTCTTT
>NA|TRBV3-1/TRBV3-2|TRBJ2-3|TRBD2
CASRPVLAGGRGGTDTQYF
TGTGCCAGCAGACCTGTGCTAGCGGGGGGCAGGGGCGGTACAGATACGCAGTATTTT
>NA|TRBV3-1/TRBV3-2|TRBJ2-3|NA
CASSQVTVSTDTQYF
TGTGCCAGCAGCCAAGTTACAGTTAGCACAGATACGCAGTATTTT
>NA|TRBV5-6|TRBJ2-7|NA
CASSFTALSYEQYF
TGTGCCAGCAGCTTTACAGCTCTCTCCTACGAGCAGTACTTC
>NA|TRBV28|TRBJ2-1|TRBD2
CASRNYSPGLAGGNEQFF
TGTGCCAGCAGAAATTACTCACCGGGACTAGCGGGGGGGAATGAGCAGTTCTTC
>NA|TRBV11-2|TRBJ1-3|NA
CASRFQISGNTIYF
TGTGCCAGCAGATTTCAGATCTCTGGAAACACCATATATTTT
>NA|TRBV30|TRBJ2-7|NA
CAWTVDTFFAEQYF
TGTGCCTGGACCGTAGACACCTTTTTCGCCGAGCAGTACTTC
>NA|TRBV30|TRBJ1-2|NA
CAWIGGSDYGYTF
TGTGCCTGGATCGGCGGATCAGATTATGGCTACACCTTC
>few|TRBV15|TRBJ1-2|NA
CATSSIDRYYGYTF
TGTGCCACCAGCTCCATAGACAGATACTATGGCTACACCTTC
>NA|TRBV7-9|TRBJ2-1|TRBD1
CASSLTGTGSNEQFF
TGTGCCAGCAGCTTAACTGGGACAGGGAGTAATGAGCAGTTCTTC
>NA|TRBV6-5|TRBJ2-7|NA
CASSYGRGYEQYF
TGTGCCAGCAGTTACGGCAGGGGTTACGAGCAGTACTTC
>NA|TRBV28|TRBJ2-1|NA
CASSQILSRVNVEQFF
TGTGCCAGCTCCCAAATATTGTCCCGGGTGAACGTGGAGCAGTTCTTC
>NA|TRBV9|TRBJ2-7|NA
CASSLSGSMLDEQYF
TGTGCCAGCAGCCTTAGCGGATCGATGCTTGACGAGCAGTACTTC
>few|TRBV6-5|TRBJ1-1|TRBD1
CASRGQGDTEAFF
TGTGCCAGCAGGGGACAGGGGGACACTGAAGCTTTCTTT
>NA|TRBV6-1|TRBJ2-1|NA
CASSVQSTSTSYNEQFF
TGTGCCAGCAGTGTCCAAAGTACTAGCACCTCCTACAATGAGCAGTTCTTC
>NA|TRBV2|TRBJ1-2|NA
CASSEQVNYGYTF
TGTGCCAGCAGTGAGCAGGTCAACTATGGCTACACCTTC
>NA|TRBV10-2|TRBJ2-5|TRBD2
CASYFDSGAGETQYF
TGCGCCAGCTATTTCGATAGCGGGGCGGGAGAGACCCAGTACTTC
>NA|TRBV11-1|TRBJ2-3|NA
CASSPRRAETTQYF
TGTGCCAGCAGCCCAAGGAGGGCAGAGACTACGCAGTATTTT
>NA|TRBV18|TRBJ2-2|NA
CASSPGRMAAANTGELFF
TGTGCCAGCTCACCAGGGAGGATGGCGGCCGCGAACACCGGGGAGCTGTTTTTT
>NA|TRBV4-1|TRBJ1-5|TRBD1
CASSHRGQGDQPQHF
TGCGCCAGCAGCCATAGGGGACAGGGCGATCAGCCCCAGCATTTT
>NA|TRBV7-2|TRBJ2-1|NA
CASSLGSGSYNEQFF
TGTGCCAGCAGCCTGGGAAGCGGATCCTACAATGAGCAGTTCTTC
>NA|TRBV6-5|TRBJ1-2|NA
CASRGGSHYGYTF
TGTGCCAGCAGAGGGGGATCTCACTATGGCTACACCTTC
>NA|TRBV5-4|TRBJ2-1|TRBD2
CASSLRGGNNEQFF
TGTGCCAGCAGCTTGCGGGGGGGAAACAATGAGCAGTTCTTC
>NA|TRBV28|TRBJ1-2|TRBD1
CASSATGGGGYGYTF
TGTGCCAGCAGTGCGACAGGGGGCGGAGGCTATGGCTACACCTTC
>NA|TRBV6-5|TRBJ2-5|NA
CASSHGRGTETQYF
TGTGCCAGCAGCCACGGGAGAGGGACGGAGACCCAGTACTTC
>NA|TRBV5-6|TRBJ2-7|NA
CASSLYVRVISYEQYF
TGTGCCAGCAGCTTGTACGTCAGGGTAATCTCCTACGAGCAGTACTTC
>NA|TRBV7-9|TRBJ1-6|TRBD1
CASSRASGQMNSPLHF
TGTGCCAGCAGCCGGGCCTCGGGACAGATGAATTCACCCCTCCACTTT
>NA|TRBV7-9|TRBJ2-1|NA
CASSSTRDFNEQFF
TGTGCCAGCAGCTCAACCCGGGACTTCAATGAGCAGTTCTTC
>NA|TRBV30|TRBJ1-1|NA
CAWSIYRGTEAFF
TGTGCCTGGAGTATATATAGGGGGACTGAAGCTTTCTTT
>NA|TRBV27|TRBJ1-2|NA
CASSLAFNTQDGYTF
TGTGCCAGCAGTTTAGCATTTAATACACAGGATGGCTACACCTTC
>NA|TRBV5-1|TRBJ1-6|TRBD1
CASSYSGTGVGTPLHF
TGCGCCAGCAGCTATTCCGGGACAGGGGTAGGGACACCCCTCCACTTT
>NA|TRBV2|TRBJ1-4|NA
CASSDRQYNEKLFF
TGTGCCAGCAGTGATAGACAGTATAATGAAAAACTGTTTTTT
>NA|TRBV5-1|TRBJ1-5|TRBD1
CASSLGQANQPQHF
TGCGCCAGCAGCTTAGGACAGGCAAATCAGCCCCAGCATTTT
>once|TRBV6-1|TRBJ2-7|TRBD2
CASSEKRETYEQYF
TGTGCCAGCAGTGAAAAGCGGGAGACCTACGAGCAGTACTTC
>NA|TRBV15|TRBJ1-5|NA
CATSGAGKLNQPQHF
TGTGCCACCAGCGGGGCCGGTAAGCTCAATCAGCCCCAGCATTTT
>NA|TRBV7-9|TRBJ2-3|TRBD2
CASSHRRTSGGTDTQYF
TGTGCCAGCAGCCACCGTCGGACTAGCGGGGGGACAGATACGCAGTATTTT
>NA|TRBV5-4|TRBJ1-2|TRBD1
CASSQPTGEDYGYTF
TGTGCCAGCAGTCAACCCACAGGGGAAGACTATGGCTACACCTTC
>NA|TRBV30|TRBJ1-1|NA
CAWRSSQAGRAFF
TGTGCCTGGAGATCCAGCCAAGCGGGTCGGGCTTTCTTT
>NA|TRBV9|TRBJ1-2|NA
CASSATGSYGYTF
TGTGCCAGCAGCGCCACAGGGTCATATGGCTACACCTTC
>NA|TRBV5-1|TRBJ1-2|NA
CASSLGSTGANYGYTF
TGCGCCAGCAGCTTGGGGAGCACAGGAGCCAACTATGGCTACACCTTC
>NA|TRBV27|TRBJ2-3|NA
CASSSQTDTQYF
TGTGCCAGCAGTTCTCAGACAGATACGCAGTATTTT
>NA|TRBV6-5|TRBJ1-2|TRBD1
CASKPTGTGGFGYTF
TGTGCCAGCAAACCGACCGGGACAGGGGGGTTTGGCTACACCTTC